This is a list of T cell receptor beta chains from one sample in a study of blood T cell repertoires in COVID-19. Data came from immunoSEQ multiplex PCR; TCRdb stores just in-frame clones and leaves some out. The table includes about 150,000 clones, approximately 80% detected once. Sequencing was done on a sample of peripheral blood. The receptors were gathered from a man aged 55 to 70 who had recovered from COVID-19. Both conserved end residues are part of each CDR3. The D gene is left open where the match is weak. Size values are once, few and many counts, or a class for expanded clones, and some rows have none.

>-|-|TRBJ1-2|14|TRBV15
TGTGCCACCAGCAGAGATCGGGTTAACTATGGCTACACCTTC
CATSRDRVNYGYTF
>once|-|TRBJ1-1|11|TRBV29-1
TGCAGCGTTTACGGGGGCACTGAAGCTTTCTTT
CSVYGGTEAFF
>few|-|TRBJ1-3|15|TRBV19
TGTGCCAGTAGTACCTCGGACAGTTCCACCAACACCATATATTTT
CASSTSDSSTNTIYF
>-|TRBD1|TRBJ2-2|15|TRBV15
TGTGCCACGAGTACAGGGGTAGCGCGCACCGGGGAGCTGTTTTTT
CATSTGVARTGELFF
>-|-|TRBJ2-4|15|TRBV19
TGTGCCAGTAGTATACCGGGACATGGAGAAAACATTCAGTACTTC
CASSIPGHGENIQYF
>-|TRBD2|TRBJ2-1|17|TRBV7-2
TGTGCCAGCAGCTTAGCCGCTAGCGGGGCTTCCTACAATGAGCAGTTCTTC
CASSLAASGASYNEQFF
>-|TRBD1|TRBJ2-3|14|TRBV5-1
TGCGCCAGCAGCTTAGACAGGGTTGGGGATACGCAGTATTTT
CASSLDRVGDTQYF
>-|-|TRBJ2-1|11|TRBV19
TGTGCCAGTAGTAAGCAAAATGAGCAGTTCTTC
CASSKQNEQFF
>-|-|TRBJ1-5|15|TRBV27
TGTGCCAGCAGTTTGGACGGGACATTTCATCAGCCCCAGCATTTT
CASSLDGTFHQPQHF
>-|TRBD2|TRBJ2-3|15|TRBV6-6
TGTGCCAGCAGAATAGCGGGAGTAGGGACAGATACGCAGTATTTT
CASRIAGVGTDTQYF
>-|TRBD2|TRBJ2-5|15|TRBV3-1/TRBV3-2
TGTGCCAGCAGCCCATCAGCGGGGGGGTTGGAGACCCAGTACTTC
CASSPSAGGLETQYF
>-|TRBD1|TRBJ2-1|10|TRBV29-1
TGCAGCGGGACAGGGTACGAGCAGTTCTTC
CSGTGYEQFF
>-|-|TRBJ1-1|12|TRBV28
TGTGCCAGCAGGTCAGGGAACATTCCAGCTTTCTTT
CASRSGNIPAFF
>-|-|TRBJ2-2|15|TRBV30
TGTGCCTGGGACTCAGGGGTTCCGAACACCGGGGAGCTGTTTTTT
CAWDSGVPNTGELFF
>few|TRBD1|TRBJ2-7|16|TRBV4-3
TGCGCCAGCAGCCAAGCGCCGGGACAGGGGGCTGGCGAGCAGTACTTC
CASSQAPGQGAGEQYF
>-|-|TRBJ2-7|15|TRBV4-2
TGTGCCAGCAGCCAAGATCGAGGACTTCTCTACGAGCAGTACTTC
CASSQDRGLLYEQYF
>-|-|TRBJ1-2|14|TRBV30
TGTGCCTGGAGGGCCTTCCACGACAGCTATGGCTACACCTTC
CAWRAFHDSYGYTF
>-|-|TRBJ1-5|14|TRBV6-5
TGTGCCAGCAGCTTTACAGGGCCGGGGCAGCCCCAGCATTTT
CASSFTGPGQPQHF
>once|-|TRBJ1-5|18|TRBV6-2/TRBV6-3
TGTGCCAGCAGTCACGGTCGGGGGGGCCTCATGAGCAATCAGCCCCAGCATTTT
CASSHGRGGLMSNQPQHF
>-|TRBD1|TRBJ1-5|18|TRBV2
TGTGCCAGCAGAGCACAGGGGGACAGCTTTAATAGCAATCAGCCCCAGCATTTT
CASRAQGDSFNSNQPQHF
>-|-|TRBJ2-7|16|TRBV6-5
TGTGCCAGCAGTTACTCATCGGAACAGTTCTCCTACGAGCAGTACTTC
CASSYSSEQFSYEQYF
>-|TRBD1|TRBJ2-7|15|TRBV19
TGTGCCAGTAGTATAAACCGGGACAGCTCCTACGAGCAGTACTTC
CASSINRDSSYEQYF
>-|TRBD2|TRBJ2-1|16|TRBV25-1
TGTGCCAGCAGTGATCATACTAGCGGGCCTTACAATGAGCAGTTCTTC
CASSDHTSGPYNEQFF
>-|TRBD2|TRBJ2-3|16|TRBV9
TGTGCCAGCAGCGGTACGACTAGCGGGACGTTAGATACGCAGTATTTT
CASSGTTSGTLDTQYF
>-|TRBD2|TRBJ2-5|17|TRBV10-2
TGCGCCAGCAGTGAGGGCCCTAGCGGATCAAACAGGTCGCCCCAGTACTTC
CASSEGPSGSNRSPQYF